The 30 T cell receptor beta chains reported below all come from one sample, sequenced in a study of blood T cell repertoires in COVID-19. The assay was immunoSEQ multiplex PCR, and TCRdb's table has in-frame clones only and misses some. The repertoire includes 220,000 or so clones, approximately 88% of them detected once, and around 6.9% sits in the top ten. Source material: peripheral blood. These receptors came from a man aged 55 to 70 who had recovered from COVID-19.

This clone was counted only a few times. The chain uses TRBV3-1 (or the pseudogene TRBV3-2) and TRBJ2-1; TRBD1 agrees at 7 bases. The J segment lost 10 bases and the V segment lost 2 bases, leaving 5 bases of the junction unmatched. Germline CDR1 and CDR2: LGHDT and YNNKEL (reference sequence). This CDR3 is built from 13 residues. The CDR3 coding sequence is TGTGCCAGCAGCCAAAGTCAAGGGGGCGAGCAGTTCTTC. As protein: CASSQSQGGEQFF.

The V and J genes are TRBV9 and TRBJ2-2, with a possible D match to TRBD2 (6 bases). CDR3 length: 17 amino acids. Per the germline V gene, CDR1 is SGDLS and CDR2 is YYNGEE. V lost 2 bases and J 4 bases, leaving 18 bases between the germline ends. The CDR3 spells CASSVGTWRGATGELFF. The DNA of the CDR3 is TGTGCCAGCAGCGTGGGGACCTGGCGGGGCGCCACCGGGGAGCTGTTTTTT.

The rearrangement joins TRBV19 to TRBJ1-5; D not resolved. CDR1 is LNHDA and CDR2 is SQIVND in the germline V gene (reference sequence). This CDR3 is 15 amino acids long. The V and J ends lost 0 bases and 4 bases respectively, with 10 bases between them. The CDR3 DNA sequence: TGTGCCAGTAGTATAGAGGGCCAGAATAATCAGCCCCAGCATTTT. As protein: CASSIEGQNNQPQHF.

The CDR3 region has the DNA TGTGCCAGTAGCCAACACACCGGGACTAGGGCAGATACGCAGTATTTT. This translates into CASSQHTGTRADTQYF. The chain combines TRBV19 with TRBJ2-3; TRBD2 matches 8 bases. Germline lookup yields CDR1 LNHDA and CDR2 SQIVND (reference sequence). J was trimmed by 4 bases and V by 6 bases; bases with no gene match: 12. The CDR3 contains 16 residues.

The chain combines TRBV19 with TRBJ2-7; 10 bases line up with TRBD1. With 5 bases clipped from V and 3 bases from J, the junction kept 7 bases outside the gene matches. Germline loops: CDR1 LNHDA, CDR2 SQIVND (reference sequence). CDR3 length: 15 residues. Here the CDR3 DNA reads TGTGCCAGTAGTCCGTTGACAGGGGGCTTCTACGAGCAGTACTTC. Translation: CASSPLTGGFYEQYF.

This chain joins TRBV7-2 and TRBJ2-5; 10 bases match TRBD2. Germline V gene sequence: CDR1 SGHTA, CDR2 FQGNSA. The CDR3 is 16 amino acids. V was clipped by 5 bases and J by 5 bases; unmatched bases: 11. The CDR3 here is CASSPLSGGVGETQYF. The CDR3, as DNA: TGTGCCAGCAGCCCACTAAGCGGGGGGGTTGGGGAGACCCAGTACTTC.

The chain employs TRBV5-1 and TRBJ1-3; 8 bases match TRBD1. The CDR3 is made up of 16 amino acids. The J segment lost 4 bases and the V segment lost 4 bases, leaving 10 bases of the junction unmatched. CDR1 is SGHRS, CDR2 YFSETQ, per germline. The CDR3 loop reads CASSPPGTGSGNTIYF. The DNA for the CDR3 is TGCGCCAGCAGCCCGCCCGGGACAGGTTCAGGAAACACCATATATTTT. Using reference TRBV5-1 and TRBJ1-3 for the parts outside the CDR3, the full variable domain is KAGVTQTPRYLIKTRGQQVTLSCSPISGHRSVSWYQQTPGQGLQFLFEYFSETQRNKGNFPGRFSGRQFSNSRSEMNVSTLELGDSALYLCASSPPGTGSGNTIYFGEGSWLTVV.

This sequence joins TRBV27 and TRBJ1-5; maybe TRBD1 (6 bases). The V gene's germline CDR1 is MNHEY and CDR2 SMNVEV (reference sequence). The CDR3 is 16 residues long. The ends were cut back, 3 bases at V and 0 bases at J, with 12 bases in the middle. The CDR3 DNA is TGTGCCAGCAGTTTGAGGGGGACGCCTAGCAATCAGCCCCAGCATTTT. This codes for CASSLRGTPSNQPQHF.

The CDR3 DNA reads TGTGCCAGTCGCGATTCCACTGAAGCTTTCTTT. This translates into CASRDSTEAFF. The chain is built from TRBV19 and TRBJ1-1; D remains ambiguous. CDR3 size: 11 residues. CDR1 is LNHDA and CDR2 is SQIVND in the germline V gene (reference sequence). V was cut by 8 bases and J by 4 bases, with 8 bases left in between.

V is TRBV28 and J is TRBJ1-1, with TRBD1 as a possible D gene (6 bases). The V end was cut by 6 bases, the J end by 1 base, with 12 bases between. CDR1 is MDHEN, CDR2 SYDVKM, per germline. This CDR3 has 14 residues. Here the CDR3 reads CASRQGPANTEAFF. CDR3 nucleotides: TGTGCCAGCAGACAGGGCCCTGCGAACACTGAAGCTTTCTTT. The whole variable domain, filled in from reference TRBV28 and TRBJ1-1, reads DVKVTQSSRYLVKRTGEKVFLECVQDMDHENMFWYRQDPGLGLRLIYFSYDVKMKEKGDIPEGYSVSREKKERFSLILESASTNQTSMYLCASRQGPANTEAFFGQGTRLTVV.

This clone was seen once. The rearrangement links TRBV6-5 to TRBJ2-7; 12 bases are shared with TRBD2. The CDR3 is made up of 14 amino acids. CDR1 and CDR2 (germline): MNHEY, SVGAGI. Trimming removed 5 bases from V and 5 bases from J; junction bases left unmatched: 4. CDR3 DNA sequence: TGTGCCAGCAGTCCTAGCGGGAGGGCCAACGAGCAGTACTTC. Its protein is CASSPSGRANEQYF.

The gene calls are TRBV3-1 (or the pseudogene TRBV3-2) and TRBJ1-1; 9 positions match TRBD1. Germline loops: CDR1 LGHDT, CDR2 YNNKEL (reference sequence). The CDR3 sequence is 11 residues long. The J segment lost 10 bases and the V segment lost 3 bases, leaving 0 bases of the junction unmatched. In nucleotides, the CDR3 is TGTGCCAGCAGCCAGGGACAGGGAGCTTTCTTT. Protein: CASSQGQGAFF.

Here the CDR3 reads CASSRTRETEAFF. In nucleotides, the CDR3 is TGTGCCAGCTCCCGCACCAGGGAAACTGAAGCTTTCTTT. The chain employs TRBV18 and TRBJ1-1, with D tentatively TRBD1 (5 bases). Per the germline V gene, CDR1 is KGHSH and CDR2 is LQKENI. Trimming cost V 6 bases and J 5 bases, with 13 bases left between them. This CDR3 has 13 amino acids.

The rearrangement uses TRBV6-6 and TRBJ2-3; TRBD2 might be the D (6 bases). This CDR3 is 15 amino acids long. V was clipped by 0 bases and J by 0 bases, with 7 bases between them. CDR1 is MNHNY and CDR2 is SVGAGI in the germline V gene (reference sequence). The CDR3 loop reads CASSYSGLSTDTQYF. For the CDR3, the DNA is TGTGCCAGCAGTTACTCGGGACTCAGCACAGATACGCAGTATTTT.

This CDR3 reads CASNDRGGEQPQHF. CDR3 sequence (DNA): TGTGCCAGCAACGACAGGGGCGGGGAACAGCCCCAGCATTTT. J is TRBJ1-5 and V is TRBV6-5; 8 bases fit TRBD1. Per the germline V gene, CDR1 is MNHEY and CDR2 is SVGAGI. There are 14 residues in the CDR3. Trimming removed 7 bases from V and 7 bases from J; junction bases left unmatched: 9.

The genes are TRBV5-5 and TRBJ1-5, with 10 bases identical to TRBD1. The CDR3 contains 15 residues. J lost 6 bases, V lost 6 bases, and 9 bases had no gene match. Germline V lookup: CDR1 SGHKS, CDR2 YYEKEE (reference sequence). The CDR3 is CASTTTGGLGQPQHF. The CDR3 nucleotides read TGTGCCAGCACCACGACAGGGGGCCTGGGTCAGCCCCAGCATTTT.

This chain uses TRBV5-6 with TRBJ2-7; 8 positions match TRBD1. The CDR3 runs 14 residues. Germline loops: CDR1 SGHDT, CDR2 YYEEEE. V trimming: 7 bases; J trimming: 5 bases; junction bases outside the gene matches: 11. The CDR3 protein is CASLTTRTGNEQYF. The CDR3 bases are TGTGCCAGCCTTACAACCCGGACAGGGAACGAGCAGTACTTC.

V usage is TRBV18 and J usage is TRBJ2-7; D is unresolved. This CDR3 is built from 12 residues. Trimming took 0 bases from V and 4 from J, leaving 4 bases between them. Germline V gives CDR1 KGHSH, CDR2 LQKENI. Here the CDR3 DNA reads TGTGCCAGCTCACCACCGACTTACGAGCAGTACTTC. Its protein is CASSPPTYEQYF.

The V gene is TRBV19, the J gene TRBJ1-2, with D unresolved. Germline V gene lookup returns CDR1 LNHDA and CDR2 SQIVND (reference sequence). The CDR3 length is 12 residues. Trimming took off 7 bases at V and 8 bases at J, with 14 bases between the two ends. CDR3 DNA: TGTGCCAGTAACGCAATCAACGGGGGCTACACCTTC. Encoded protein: CASNAINGGYTF.

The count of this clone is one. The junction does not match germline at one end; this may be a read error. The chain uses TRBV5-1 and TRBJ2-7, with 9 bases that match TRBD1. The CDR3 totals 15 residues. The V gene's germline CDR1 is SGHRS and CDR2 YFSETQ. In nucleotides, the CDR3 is TGCGCCAGCAGCTTGGTTGGGACAGGGTCCTCCGAGCAGTACTTC. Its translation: CASSLVGTGSSEQYF.

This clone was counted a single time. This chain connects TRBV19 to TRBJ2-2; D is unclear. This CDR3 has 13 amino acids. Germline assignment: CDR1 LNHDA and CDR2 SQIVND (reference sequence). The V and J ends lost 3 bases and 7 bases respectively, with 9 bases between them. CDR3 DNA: TGTGCCAGTAGTATCAGGCGATTCGGGGAGCTGTTTTTT. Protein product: CASSIRRFGELFF.

CDR3 loop: CASSLGVTGSYEQYF. CDR3 bases: TGTGCCAGCAGCTTGGGGGTGACGGGATCCTACGAGCAGTACTTC. This chain joins TRBV5-4 and TRBJ2-7, with TRBD2 as a possible D gene (5 bases). Trimming took off 0 bases at V and 1 base at J, with 11 bases between the two ends. Germline values: CDR1 SGHNT, CDR2 YYREEE (reference sequence). CDR3 length: 15 residues.

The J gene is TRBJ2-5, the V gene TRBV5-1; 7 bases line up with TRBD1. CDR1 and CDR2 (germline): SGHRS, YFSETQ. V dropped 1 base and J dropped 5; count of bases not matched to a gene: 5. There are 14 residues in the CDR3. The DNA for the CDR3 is TGCGCCAGCAGCTTGCCAGGGGGTTGGGAGACCCAGTACTTC. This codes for CASSLPGGWETQYF.

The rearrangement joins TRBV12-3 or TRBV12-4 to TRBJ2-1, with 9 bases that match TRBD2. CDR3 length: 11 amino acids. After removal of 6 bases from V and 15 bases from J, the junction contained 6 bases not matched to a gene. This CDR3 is CASSPGTSLFF. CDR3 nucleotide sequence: TGTGCCAGCAGCCCCGGGACTAGCCTGTTCTTC.

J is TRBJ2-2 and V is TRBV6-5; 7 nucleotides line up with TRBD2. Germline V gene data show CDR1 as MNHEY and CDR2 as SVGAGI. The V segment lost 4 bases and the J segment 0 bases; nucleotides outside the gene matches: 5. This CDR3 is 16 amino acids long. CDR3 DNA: TGTGCCAGCAGTTCGGGAGGCGCGGCGAACACCGGGGAGCTGTTTTTT. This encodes CASSSGGAANTGELFF.

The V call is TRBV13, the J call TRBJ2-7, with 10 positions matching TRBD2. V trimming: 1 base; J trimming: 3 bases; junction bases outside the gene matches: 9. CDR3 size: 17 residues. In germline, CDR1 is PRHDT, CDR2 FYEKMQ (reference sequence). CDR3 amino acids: CASSLVGWGTSDYEQYF. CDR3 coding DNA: TGTGCCAGCAGCTTAGTTGGTTGGGGGACTAGCGACTACGAGCAGTACTTC.

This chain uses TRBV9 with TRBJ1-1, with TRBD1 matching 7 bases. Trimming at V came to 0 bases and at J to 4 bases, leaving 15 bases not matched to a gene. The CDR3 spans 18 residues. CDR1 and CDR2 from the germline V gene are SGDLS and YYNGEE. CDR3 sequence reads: CASSVGFSGRGFGTEAFF. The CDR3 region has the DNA TGTGCCAGCAGCGTAGGGTTCAGCGGCAGGGGGTTTGGCACTGAAGCTTTCTTT.

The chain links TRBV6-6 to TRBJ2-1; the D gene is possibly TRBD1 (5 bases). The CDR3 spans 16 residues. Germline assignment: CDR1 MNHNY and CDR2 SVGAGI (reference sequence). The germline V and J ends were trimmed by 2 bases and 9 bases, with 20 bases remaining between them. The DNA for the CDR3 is TGTGCCAGCAGTTACACGAAGGCAGGGATAGGCGGTGAGCAGTTCTTC. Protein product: CASSYTKAGIGGEQFF.

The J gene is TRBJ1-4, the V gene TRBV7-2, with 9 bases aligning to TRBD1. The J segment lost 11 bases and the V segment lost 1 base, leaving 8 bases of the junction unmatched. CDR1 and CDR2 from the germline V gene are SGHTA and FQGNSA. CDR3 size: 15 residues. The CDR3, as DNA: TGTGCCAGCAGCTTAGAACCCGGGACAGGGAGGAAACTGTTTTTT. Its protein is CASSLEPGTGRKLFF.

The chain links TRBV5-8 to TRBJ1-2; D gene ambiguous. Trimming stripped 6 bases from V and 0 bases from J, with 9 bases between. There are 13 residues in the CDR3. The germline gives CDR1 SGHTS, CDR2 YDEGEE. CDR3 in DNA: TGTGCCAGCACCCCACGAGCTAACTATGGCTACACCTTC. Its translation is CASTPRANYGYTF.